A single T cell receptor (beta chain) is shown here with its context. The target antigen is unknown. V was trimmed by 4 bases and J by 1 base, leaving 18 bases between them. The CDR3 spans 16 residues. The V gene's germline CDR1 is SGDLS and CDR2 YYNGEE. The data were taken from a study of T cell responses to AZD1222 COVID-19 vaccine. Assay used: immunoSEQ multiplex PCR; TCRdb lists only in-frame clones, some missing. The repertoire holds about 130,000 clones, with approximately 94% as singletons. General study results and limits: Most donors were white British, females outnumbered males, and clonal diversity was possibly underestimated.

Sequencing was performed on peripheral blood, taken on day 0 of AZD1222 vaccination. The V gene is TRBV9, the J gene TRBJ2-7, with D possibly TRBD1 on 6 matching bases. The source of this sequence is an adult in good health. The CDR3 coding sequence is TGTGCCAGCAGCAAAGGAACAGGGTTGAGGTCCTACGAGCAGTACTTC. Protein product: CASSKGTGLRSYEQYF.